The present T cell receptor (beta chain) was sequenced within a study of blood T cells in healthy people across ages. Study background: About one barcoded beta molecule per two T cells was the capture yield of template switching. General study results and limits: Among T cells, TCR beta diversity per million cells dropped roughly linearly as age rose. Donor CMV status, an unknown factor, possibly confounded changes in expanded clonotypes.

A second about 6 to 11 cycle PCR used barcoded and J-beta primers. TCRdb re-derived calls from the 5' RACE reads in MiXCR, one entry per CDR3 protein. The data contain roughly 800,000 distinct CDR3 sequences, roughly 26% of them singletons. Points on this clonotype: The antigen remains unidentified.

From germline, CDR1 is KGHSH and CDR2 LQKENI. The V segment lost 5 bases and the J segment 8 bases; nucleotides outside the gene matches: 10. The CDR3 has 14 residues. The same sample was also used in a study of T cells of mothers and their children.

Sequenced material: blood. This TCR was sampled from a boy under 18 in good health. This chain joins TRBV18 and TRBJ2-5; TRBD1 aligns across 8 bases. CDR3 residues: CASSSGQAALTQYF. Here the CDR3 DNA reads TGTGCCAGCTCATCGGGACAGGCCGCCCTAACCCAGTACTTC.